One T cell receptor beta chain is described in this entry. What it binds is unknown. This entry belongs to a study of T-cell memory formation after mild COVID-19. Findings and caveats of the study: What remained unconfirmed was the SARS-CoV-2 specificity of second-wave clones peaking on day 37.

The germline V and J ends were trimmed by 0 bases and 0 bases, with 6 bases remaining between them. This CDR3 spans 14 amino acids. Germline V gene sequence: CDR1 SGDLS, CDR2 YYNGEE. 5'RACE, which relied on constant-segment primers, yielded TCR alpha and TCR beta cDNA libraries carrying sample barcodes and UMIs. Via MiXCR, TCRdb re-called the 5' RACE reads, giving one row per CDR3 protein. This table holds around 300,000 distinct CDR3 sequences, about an eighth found once. The source is a man younger than 35 who had mild COVID-19 (a few samples of this study predate the infection). Cell type and time point are not known. The chain is built from TRBV9 and TRBJ1-1; D is ambiguous. Sample: PBMCs or a T cell subset sorted from them (not recorded which). The CDR3 DNA follows: TGTGCCAGCAGCGTAGGGAACATGAACACTGAAGCTTTCTTT. Translation: CASSVGNMNTEAFF.